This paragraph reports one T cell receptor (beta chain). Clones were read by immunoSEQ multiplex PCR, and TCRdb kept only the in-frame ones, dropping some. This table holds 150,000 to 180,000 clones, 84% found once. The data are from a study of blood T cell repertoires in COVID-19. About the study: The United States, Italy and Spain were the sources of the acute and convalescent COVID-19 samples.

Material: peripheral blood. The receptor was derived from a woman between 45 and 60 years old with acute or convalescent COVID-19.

This CDR3 reads CASSSRDRARKGYF. DNA for the CDR3: TGTGCCAGTTCGAGCCGGGACAGGGCCCGTAAGGGGTACTTC. The chain uses TRBV28 and TRBJ2-7, with TRBD1 identical over 9 bases. Per germline, CDR1 MDHEN and CDR2 SYDVKM. V dropped 9 bases and J dropped 12; count of bases not matched to a gene: 18. The CDR3 sequence is 14 residues long.